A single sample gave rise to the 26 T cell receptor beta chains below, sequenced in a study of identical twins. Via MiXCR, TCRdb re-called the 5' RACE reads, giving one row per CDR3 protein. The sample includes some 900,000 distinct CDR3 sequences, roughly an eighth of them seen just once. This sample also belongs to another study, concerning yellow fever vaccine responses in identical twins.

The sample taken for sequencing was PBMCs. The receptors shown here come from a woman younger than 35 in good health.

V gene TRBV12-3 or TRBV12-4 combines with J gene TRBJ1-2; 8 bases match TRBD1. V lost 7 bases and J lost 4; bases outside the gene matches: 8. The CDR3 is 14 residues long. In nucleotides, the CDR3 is TGTGCCAGCAACCTACAGGGGGGAGCCTATGGCTACACCTTC. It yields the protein CASNLQGGAYGYTF.

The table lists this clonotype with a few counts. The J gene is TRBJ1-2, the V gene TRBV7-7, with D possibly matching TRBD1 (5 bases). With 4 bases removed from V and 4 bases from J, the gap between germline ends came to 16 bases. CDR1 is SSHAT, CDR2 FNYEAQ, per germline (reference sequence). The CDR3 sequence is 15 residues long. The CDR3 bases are TGTGCCAGCAGCTCTTCCTCCGGGGGTGGCTATGGCTACACCTTC. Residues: CASSSSSGGGYGYTF.

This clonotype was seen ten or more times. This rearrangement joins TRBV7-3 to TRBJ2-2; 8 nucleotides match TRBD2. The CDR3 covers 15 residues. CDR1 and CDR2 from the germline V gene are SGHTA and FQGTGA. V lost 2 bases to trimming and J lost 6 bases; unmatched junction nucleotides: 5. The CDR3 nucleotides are TGTGCCAGCAGCTTAGTAGCGGGACGTGCCGGGGAGCTGTTTTTT. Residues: CASSLVAGRAGELFF.

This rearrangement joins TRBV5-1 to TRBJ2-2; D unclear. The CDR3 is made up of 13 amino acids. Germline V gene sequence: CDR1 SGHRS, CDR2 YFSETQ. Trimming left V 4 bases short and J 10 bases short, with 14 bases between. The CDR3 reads CASSPGLGPELFF. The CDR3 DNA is TGCGCCAGCAGCCCCGGCCTGGGCCCGGAGCTGTTTTTT.

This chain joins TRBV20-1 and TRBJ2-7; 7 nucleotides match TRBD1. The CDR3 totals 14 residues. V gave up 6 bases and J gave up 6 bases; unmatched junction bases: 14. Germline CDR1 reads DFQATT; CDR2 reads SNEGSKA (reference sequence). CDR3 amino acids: CSAGHGTDGIEQYV. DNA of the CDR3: TGCAGTGCCGGACACGGGACAGATGGAATCGAGCAGTACGTC.

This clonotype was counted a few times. The CDR3 loop is CSVESGGDTGELFF. CDR3 nucleotide sequence: TGCAGCGTTGAGAGCGGGGGAGACACCGGGGAGCTGTTTTTT. This chain connects TRBV29-1 to TRBJ2-2; 8 bases match TRBD2. J was trimmed by 3 bases and V by 3 bases; bases with no gene match: 3. CDR3 size: 14 residues. Looked up from germline, CDR1 is SQVTM and CDR2 is ANQGSEA.

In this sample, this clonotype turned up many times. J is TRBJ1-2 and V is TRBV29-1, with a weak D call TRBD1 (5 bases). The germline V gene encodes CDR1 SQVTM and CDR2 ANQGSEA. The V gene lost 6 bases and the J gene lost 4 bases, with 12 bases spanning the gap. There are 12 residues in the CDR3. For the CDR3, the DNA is TGCAGCGTCTGGGACTTCACCTATGGCTACACCTTC. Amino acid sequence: CSVWDFTYGYTF.

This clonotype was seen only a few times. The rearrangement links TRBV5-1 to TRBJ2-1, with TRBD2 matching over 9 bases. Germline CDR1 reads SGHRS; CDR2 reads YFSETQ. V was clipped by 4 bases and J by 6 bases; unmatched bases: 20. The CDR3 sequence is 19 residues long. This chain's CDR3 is CASSLYRGGRAKGANEQFF. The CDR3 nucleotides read TGCGCCAGCAGCCTCTACCGGGGCGGGAGGGCCAAAGGGGCCAATGAGCAGTTCTTC.

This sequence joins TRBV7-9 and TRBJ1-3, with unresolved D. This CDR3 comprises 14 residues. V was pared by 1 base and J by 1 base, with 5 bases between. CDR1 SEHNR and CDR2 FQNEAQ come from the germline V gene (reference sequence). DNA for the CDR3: TGTGCCAGCAGCTTAGTCTCTTCTGGAAACACCATATATTTT. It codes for CASSLVSSGNTIYF.

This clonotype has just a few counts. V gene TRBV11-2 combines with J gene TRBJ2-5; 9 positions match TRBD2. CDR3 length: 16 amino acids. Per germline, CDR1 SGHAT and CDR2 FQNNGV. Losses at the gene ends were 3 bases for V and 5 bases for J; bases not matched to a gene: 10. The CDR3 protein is CASSFFLAGSGETQYF. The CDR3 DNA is TGTGCCAGCAGCTTTTTCCTAGCGGGGTCTGGGGAGACCCAGTACTTC.

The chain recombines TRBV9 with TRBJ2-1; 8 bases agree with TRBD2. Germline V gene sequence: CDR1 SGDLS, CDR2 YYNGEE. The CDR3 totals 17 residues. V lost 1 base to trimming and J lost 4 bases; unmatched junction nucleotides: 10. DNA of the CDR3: TGTGCCAGCAGCGTATCCCTCGGGGGGGCGCTTTACAATGAGCAGTTCTTC. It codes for CASSVSLGGALYNEQFF.

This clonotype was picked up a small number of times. For the CDR3, the DNA is TGTGCCAGCAGCCAAATTTCGGACAGGGGAAATGGCTACACCTTC. It encodes CASSQISDRGNGYTF. The V and J genes are TRBV3-1 and TRBJ1-2; 9 bases match TRBD1. CDR1 is LGHDT and CDR2 is YNNKEL in the germline V gene (reference sequence). V lost 2 bases and J lost 6; bases outside the gene matches: 7. CDR3 length: 15 residues.

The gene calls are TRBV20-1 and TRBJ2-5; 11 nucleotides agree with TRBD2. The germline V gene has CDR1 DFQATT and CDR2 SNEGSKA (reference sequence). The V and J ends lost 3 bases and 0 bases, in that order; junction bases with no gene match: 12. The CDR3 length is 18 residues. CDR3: CSASSISGLAVHQETQYF. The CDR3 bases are TGCAGTGCTAGCTCTATTTCGGGACTAGCGGTGCACCAAGAGACCCAGTACTTC.

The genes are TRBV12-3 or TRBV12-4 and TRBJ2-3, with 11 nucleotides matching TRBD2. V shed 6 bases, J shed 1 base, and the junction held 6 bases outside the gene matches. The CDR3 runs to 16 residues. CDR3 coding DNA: TGTGCCAGCAGACTAGCGGGGGCGTTGGGCACAGATACGCAGTATTTT. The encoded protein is CASRLAGALGTDTQYF.

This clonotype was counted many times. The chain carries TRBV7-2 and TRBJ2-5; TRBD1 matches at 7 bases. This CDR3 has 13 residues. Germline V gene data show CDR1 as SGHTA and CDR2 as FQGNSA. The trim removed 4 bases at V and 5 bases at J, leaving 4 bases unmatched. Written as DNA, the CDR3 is TGTGCCAGCAGCTCAGGGGGTTGGGAGACCCAGTACTTC. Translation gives CASSSGGWETQYF.

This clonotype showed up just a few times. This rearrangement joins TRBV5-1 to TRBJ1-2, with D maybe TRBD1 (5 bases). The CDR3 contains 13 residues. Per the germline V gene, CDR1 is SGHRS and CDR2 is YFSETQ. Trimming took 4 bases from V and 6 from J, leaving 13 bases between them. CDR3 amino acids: CASSAPGTDGYTF. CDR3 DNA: TGCGCCAGCAGCGCTCCCGGGACGGATGGCTACACCTTC.

CDR3 in amino acids: CASSSPDTYEQYV. The CDR3 DNA reads TGTGCCAGCAGCTCCCCAGATACCTACGAGCAGTACGTC. This chain uses TRBV7-8 with TRBJ2-7, with D hard to call. This CDR3 has 13 residues. Germline V gene lookup returns CDR1 SGHVS and CDR2 FQNEAQ. V shed 4 bases and J shed 2 bases, with 9 bases lying between them.

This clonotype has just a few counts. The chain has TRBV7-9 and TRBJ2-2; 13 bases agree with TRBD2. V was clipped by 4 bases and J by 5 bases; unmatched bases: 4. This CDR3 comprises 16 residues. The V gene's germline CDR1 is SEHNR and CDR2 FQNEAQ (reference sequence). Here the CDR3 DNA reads TGTGCCAGCAGCTCGGCGACTAGCGGGAGGACCGGGGAGCTGTTTTTT. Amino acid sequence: CASSSATSGRTGELFF.

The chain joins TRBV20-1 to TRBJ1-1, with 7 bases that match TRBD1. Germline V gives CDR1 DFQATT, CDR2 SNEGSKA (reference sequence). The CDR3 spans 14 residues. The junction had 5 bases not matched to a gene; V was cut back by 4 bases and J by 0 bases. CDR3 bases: TGCAGTGCTACCCGGGGACAGTTGAACACTGAAGCTTTCTTT. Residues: CSATRGQLNTEAFF.

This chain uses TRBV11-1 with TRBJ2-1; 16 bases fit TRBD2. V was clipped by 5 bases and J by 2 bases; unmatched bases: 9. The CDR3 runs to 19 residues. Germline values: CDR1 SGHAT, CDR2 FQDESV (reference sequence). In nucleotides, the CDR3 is TGTGCCAGCAGCCAAAGGGGACTAGCGGGAGGGTTAACCTACAATGAGCAGTTCTTC. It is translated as CASSQRGLAGGLTYNEQFF.

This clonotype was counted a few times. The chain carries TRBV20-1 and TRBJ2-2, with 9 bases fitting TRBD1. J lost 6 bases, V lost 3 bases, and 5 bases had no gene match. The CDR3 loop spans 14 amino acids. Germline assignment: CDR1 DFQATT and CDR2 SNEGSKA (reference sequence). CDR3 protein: CSARDRGSPGELFF. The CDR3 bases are TGCAGTGCTAGGGACAGGGGATCACCCGGGGAGCTGTTTTTT.

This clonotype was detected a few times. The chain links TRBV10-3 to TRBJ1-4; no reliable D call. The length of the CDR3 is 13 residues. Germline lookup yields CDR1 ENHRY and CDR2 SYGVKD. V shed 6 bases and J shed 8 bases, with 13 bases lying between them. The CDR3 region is CAISPGEREKLFF. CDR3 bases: TGTGCCATCAGCCCCGGGGAGCGGGAAAAACTGTTTTTT.

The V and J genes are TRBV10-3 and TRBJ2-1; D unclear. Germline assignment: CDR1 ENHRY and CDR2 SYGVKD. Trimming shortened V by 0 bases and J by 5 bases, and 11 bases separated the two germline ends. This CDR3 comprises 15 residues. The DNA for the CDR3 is TGTGCCATCAGTGAGTCACAGATGGGAAACAATGAGCAGTTCTTC. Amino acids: CAISESQMGNNEQFF.

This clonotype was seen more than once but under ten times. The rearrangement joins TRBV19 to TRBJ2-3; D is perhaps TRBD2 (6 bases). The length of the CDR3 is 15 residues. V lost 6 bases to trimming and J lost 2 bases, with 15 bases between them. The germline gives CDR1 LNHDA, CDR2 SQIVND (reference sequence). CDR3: CASRPRRGNTDTQYF. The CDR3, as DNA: TGTGCCAGTAGGCCCCGGAGGGGAAACACAGATACGCAGTATTTT. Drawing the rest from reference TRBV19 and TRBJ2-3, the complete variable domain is DGGITQSPKYLFRKEGQNVTLSCEQNLNHDAMYWYRQDPGQGLRLIYYSQIVNDFQKGDIAEGYSVSREKKESFPLTVTSAQKNPTAFYLCASRPRRGNTDTQYFGPGTRLTVL.

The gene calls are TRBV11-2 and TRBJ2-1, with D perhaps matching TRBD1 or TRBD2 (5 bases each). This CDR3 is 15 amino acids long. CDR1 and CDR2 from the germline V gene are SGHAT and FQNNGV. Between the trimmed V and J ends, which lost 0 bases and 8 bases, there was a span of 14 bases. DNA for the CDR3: TGTGCCAGCAGCTTAGATGGGGCTAGCCTCGATGAGCAGTTCTTC. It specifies CASSLDGASLDEQFF.

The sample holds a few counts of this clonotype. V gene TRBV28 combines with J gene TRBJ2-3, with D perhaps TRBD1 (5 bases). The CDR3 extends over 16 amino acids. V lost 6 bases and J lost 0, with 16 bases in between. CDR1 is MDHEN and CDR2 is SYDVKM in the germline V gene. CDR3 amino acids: CASSWLFDRSTDTQYF. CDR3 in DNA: TGTGCCAGCAGCTGGCTCTTTGACAGAAGCACAGATACGCAGTATTTT.